The TCR beta chain under discussion was sequenced for a study of CD8 T cells in ankylosing spondylitis. TCRdb called the 5' RACE reads again in MiXCR, with one record for every CDR3 protein. The repertoire holds around 150,000 distinct CDR3 sequences, roughly 44% seen once, with 13% to 15% in the top ten. Concerning this clonotype itself: Its matching antigen is unknown.

The V end lost 0 bases, the J end lost 2 bases, and 5 bases lay between the germline ends. The germline CDR1 and CDR2 sequences are ENHRY and SYGVKD. CDR3 length: 13 residues. Overall study results and limits: A TCR beta motif made of several highly homologous variants seemed typical of ankylosing spondylitis blood.

The specimen was synovial fluid, either unsorted or a sorted T cell fraction (not recorded which). The rearrangement joins TRBV10-3 to TRBJ2-7, with a possible D match to TRBD1 (5 bases). The sequence was collected from a male donor with ankylosing spondylitis. Here the CDR3 DNA reads TGTGCCATCAGTGAGTCGACAGCCTACGAGCAGTACTTC. It yields the protein CAISESTAYEQYF.